This T cell receptor (beta chain) emerged from a study of cytomegalovirus exposure and HLA in healthy donors. PCR primers comprised 60 Vbeta and 13 Jbeta primers. Method: immunoSEQ multiplex PCR; TCRdb's copy keeps in-frame clones and lacks some. The profile shows about 170,000 clones, approximately 76% of them singletons. The length of the CDR3 is 15 residues. Germline V gives CDR1 LGHNA, CDR2 YNFKEQ. After removal of 2 bases from V and 1 base from J, the junction contained 3 bases not matched to a gene. This TCR came from a woman aged 18-29 years in good health and CMV-seropositive. The chain joins TRBV4-2 to TRBJ2-5, with 8 bases identical to TRBD2. Sequencing input: PBMCs. CDR3 residues: CASSQNRGGQETQYF. The CDR3 DNA is TGTGCCAGCAGCCAAAACCGGGGGGGCCAAGAGACCCAGTACTTC.